This T cell receptor (beta chain) was identified during a study of chemoradiotherapy in HPV16-positive cancers (dated by TCRdb to 2022 to 2024). About the full investigation: Functional T-cell assays on cells from two HPV16-positive patients defined candidate HPV-specific T-cell clones and common TCR motifs. The candidate HPV-specific TCRs and motifs were then tracked in TCR repertoires from more than 85 patients with HPV-related cancers. The study asked whether T-cell immunity against the HPV oncoproteins E6 and E7 changes during chemoradiotherapy and whether it affects survival. Findings and caveats that apply to the study as a whole: The functional definition of HPV-specific T cells was derived from only a couple of HPV16-positive patients, and the survival association was reported for HPV16-positive patients. In HPV16-positive patients, expansion of HPV-responsive T cells during chemoradiotherapy was found to be associated with improved recurrence-free survival. Expansion of candidate HPV-specific clones and E7-related TCR motifs was observed in the tumor microenvironment during treatment, whereas no such expansion was observed for non-HPV-specific T cells.

Repertoires were sampled multiple times during chemoradiotherapy, which allowed clonal expansion in the tumor microenvironment to be followed. On this clone itself: Its antigen is unknown. No much larger clonotype is one base removed from it; base qualities were not supplied.

Libraries were built with the immunoSEQ multiplex PCR assay. TCRdb re-hosts the immuneACCESS table, in-frame sequences only. Its copies lack some clones; in the studies checked, an unresolved V gene accounts for under half of them, and the cause for the rest is not known. For this sample there are fewer than 40,000 clones; 65% to 80% appear just once. Clones ranked in the top ten supply 4.5% to 5.5% of the sample. The CDR3 goes from the cysteine to the phenylalanine over 14 residues. The read is trimmed to its CDR3 DNA, 42 bases read in frame from base 1. V ends up 6 bases short and J 3 bases short, with an unmatched junction base count of 7. The germline V gene encodes CDR1 SGHVS and CDR2 FQNEAQ.

The rearranged chain carries TRBV7-8 and TRBJ2-7; TRBD1 fits 8 bases in the junction. The receptor was derived from a human donor with HPV-associated anogenital cancer. The source was blood, collected from a patient who underwent chemoradiotherapy. The DNA sequence reads TGTGCCAGCAGGGACAGGGAAGGCAACTACGAGCAGTACTTC. It translates to CASRDREGNYEQYF.